The 16 T cell receptor beta chains presented below share a single source sample, sequenced in a study of blood T cell repertoires in COVID-19. Only in-frame clones appear in the TCRdb table, and some are missing; sequencing was by immunoSEQ multiplex PCR. The sample includes 250,000 to 300,000 clones, about nine tenths of them seen just once. Material for sequencing was peripheral blood. The receptors derive from a woman aged 45 to 65 who had recovered from COVID-19.

The count of this clone is one. The chain employs TRBV9 and TRBJ2-5; TRBD1 is a possible D gene (8 bases). CDR1 is SGDLS, CDR2 YYNGEE, per germline. With 6 bases removed from V and 2 bases from J, the gap between germline ends came to 14 bases. This CDR3 region has 14 residues. This CDR3 reads CASNGGTGQETQYF. The CDR3 nucleotides read TGTGCCAGCAACGGGGGGACAGGACAAGAGACCCAGTACTTC.

The chain uses TRBV6-2 or TRBV6-3 and TRBJ2-2, with 7 positions matching TRBD2. Germline V gives CDR1 MNHEY, CDR2 SVGEGT. CDR3 length: 16 residues. Trimming took 0 bases from V and 6 from J; bases not matched to a gene: 7. The CDR3 loop reads CASSYSGGRRAGELFF. CDR3 DNA sequence: TGTGCCAGCAGTTACTCTGGCGGGAGACGTGCCGGGGAGCTGTTTTTT.

The chain links TRBV7-9 to TRBJ1-1; TRBD1 might be the D (5 bases). The CDR3 contains 16 residues. Per the germline V gene, CDR1 is SEHNR and CDR2 is FQNEAQ (reference sequence). Deletions cut 5 bases from V and 0 bases from J, with 16 bases between. CDR3 sequence: CASSPRQKLMNTEAFF. The CDR3 DNA is TGTGCCAGCAGCCCTAGACAGAAACTAATGAACACTGAAGCTTTCTTT. Looking up the rest from reference TRBV7-9 and TRBJ1-1 gives the full variable domain: DTGVSQNPRHKITKRGQNVTFRCDPISEHNRLYWYRQTLGQGPEFLTYFQNEAQLEKSRLLSDRFSAERPKGSFSTLEIQRTEQGDSAMYLCASSPRQKLMNTEAFFGQGTRLTVV.

The CDR3 protein is CASSPMGGSAEAFF. CDR3 DNA: TGTGCCAGCAGCCCCATGGGGGGGTCGGCTGAAGCTTTCTTT. This chain joins TRBV3-1 (or the pseudogene TRBV3-2) and TRBJ1-1, with D possibly being TRBD1 (5 bases). The CDR3 is 14 amino acids. Deletions cut 4 bases from V and 6 bases from J, with 15 bases between. Germline assignment: CDR1 LGHDT and CDR2 YNNKEL (reference sequence).

The V gene is TRBV7-8, the J gene TRBJ2-1; D perhaps matches TRBD1 (7 bases). Germline loops: CDR1 SGHVS, CDR2 FQNEAQ. This CDR3 has 14 amino acids. V lost 4 bases and J 8 bases, leaving 15 bases between the germline ends. Here the CDR3 DNA reads TGTGCCAGCAGCTCCTCGGTCAGGGGGGATGAGCAGTTCTTC. It specifies CASSSSVRGDEQFF.

V and J are TRBV29-1 and TRBJ2-7; 10 positions match TRBD1. Germline trimming cut 8 bases from V and 5 bases from J; bases unmatched to any gene: 9. Germline V gene lookup returns CDR1 SQVTM and CDR2 ANQGSEA. The CDR3 loop spans 13 amino acids. The CDR3 region has the DNA TGCAGCCCTTCCGACAGGGGGCCGGACGAGCAGTACTTC. Amino acid sequence: CSPSDRGPDEQYF.

Only a few counts were recorded for this clone. The rearrangement links TRBV13 to TRBJ2-1; D is perhaps TRBD2 (6 bases). From germline, CDR1 is PRHDT and CDR2 FYEKMQ (reference sequence). The V gene lost 2 bases and the J gene lost 13 bases, with 15 bases spanning the gap. This CDR3 comprises 13 residues. The CDR3 sequence is CASSLRSGAIQFF. The CDR3 nucleotides read TGTGCCAGCAGCTTACGTAGCGGAGCTATCCAGTTCTTC.

The V gene is TRBV7-2, the J gene TRBJ1-1, with TRBD1 matching 7 bases. CDR1 SGHTA and CDR2 FQGNSA come from the germline V gene. V shed 5 bases and J 5 bases; nucleotides not matched to a gene: 11. This CDR3 is 15 amino acids long. CDR3 sequence reads: CASSPRQGIRTEAFF. Written as DNA, the CDR3 is TGTGCCAGCAGCCCCCGACAGGGTATTCGTACTGAAGCTTTCTTT.

CDR3 amino acids: CASSYTGQSYHF. Here the CDR3 DNA reads TGTGCCAGCAGCTACACGGGACAATCCTATCACTTT. The chain employs TRBV7-9 and TRBJ1-6; tentatively, D is TRBD1 (6 bases). This CDR3 is 12 amino acids long. Trimming cost V 4 bases and J 19 bases, with 17 bases left between them. Germline loops: CDR1 SEHNR, CDR2 FQNEAQ (reference sequence).

The chain links TRBV3-1 (or the pseudogene TRBV3-2) to TRBJ2-3, with 12 bases aligning to TRBD1. In germline, CDR1 is LGHDT, CDR2 YNNKEL (reference sequence). The CDR3 is made up of 19 amino acids. The V segment lost 7 bases and the J segment 1 base; nucleotides outside the gene matches: 15. CDR3 amino acids: CASNSLPGQGAPGTDTQYF. As DNA, the CDR3 is TGTGCCAGCAACAGTCTCCCGGGACAGGGGGCACCCGGCACAGATACGCAGTATTTT.

The chain links TRBV11-3 to TRBJ2-1, with D perhaps TRBD2 (6 bases). V was cut by 1 base and J by 7 bases, with 17 bases left in between. This CDR3 contains 16 residues. In germline, CDR1 is SGHNT, CDR2 YENEEA. The DNA for the CDR3 is TGTGCCAGCAGCTTAGTAATATCAGGGAGGTCGAATGAGCAGTTCTTC. Translation: CASSLVISGRSNEQFF.

The chain has TRBV9 and TRBJ1-2; tentatively, D is TRBD1 (5 bases). CDR3 size: 14 residues. V was cut by 2 bases and J by 5 bases, with 13 bases left in between. CDR1 is SGDLS, CDR2 YYNGEE, per germline. The CDR3 here is CASSVASGQYGYTF. The CDR3 bases are TGTGCCAGCAGCGTCGCTTCAGGGCAATATGGCTACACCTTC.

This sequence joins TRBV18 and TRBJ2-2; the D is unclear. V was clipped by 3 bases and J by 5 bases, with 19 bases between them. Germline CDR1 and CDR2: KGHSH and LQKENI. This CDR3 contains 17 residues. Here the CDR3 reads CASSPSAQSPATGELFF. The CDR3 nucleotides read TGTGCCAGCTCACCCTCTGCCCAAAGCCCCGCGACCGGGGAGCTGTTTTTT.

The chain couples TRBV18 to TRBJ2-1, with D possibly being TRBD1 (6 bases). CDR1 KGHSH and CDR2 LQKENI come from the germline V gene. The germline V and J ends were trimmed by 2 bases and 5 bases, with 10 bases remaining between them. There are 14 residues in the CDR3. The DNA of the CDR3 is TGTGCCAGCTCACCAGACAGGCCGAACAATGAGCAGTTCTTC. This gives the protein CASSPDRPNNEQFF.

The chain has TRBV9 and TRBJ1-5, with 9 positions matching TRBD1. The V gene's germline CDR1 is SGDLS and CDR2 YYNGEE. V shed 4 bases and J 0 bases; nucleotides not matched to a gene: 11. The CDR3 has 18 amino acids. Here the CDR3 DNA reads TGTGCCAGCAGCCCCGTAACAGGGGGCGACCGTAGCAATCAGCCCCAGCATTTT. It codes for CASSPVTGGDRSNQPQHF.

This clone was seen a single time. The chain's CDR3 is CASREGQTHTEAFF. DNA for the CDR3: TGTGCCAGCAGGGAGGGACAGACGCACACTGAAGCTTTCTTT. V is TRBV6-5 and J is TRBJ1-1; 7 positions agree with TRBD1. Per the germline V gene, CDR1 is MNHEY and CDR2 is SVGAGI. Trimming took 6 bases from V and 3 from J; bases not matched to a gene: 7. CDR3 length: 14 amino acids.